This is a list of T cell receptor beta chains from one sample in a study of OX40 agonist ivuxolimab in advanced cancers. Sequencing was performed with immunoSEQ multiplex PCR; in TCRdb, only in-frame clones are kept and a portion is missing. The table lists tens of thousands of clones, approximately 78% of them singletons. This specimen was CD4+ or CD8+ T cells sorted from blood, taken in a trial of the OX40 agonist ivuxolimab. The receptors shown here come from an adult with an advanced solid tumor such as melanoma, head and neck, liver or kidney cancer. The CDR3 runs from the conserved cysteine through the conserved F or W. The D gene is left open where the match is weak. Size tells how often a clone was seen (once, few, many) or the class of an expanded clone, and some rows leave it out.

size: NA; V: TRBV7-2; D: TRBD2; J: TRBJ2-5; DNA: TGTGCCAGCAGCCAAGCTGGGGATAGCGGGGGAGTTTGGGAGCAGTACTTC; CDR3: CASSQAGDSGGVWEQYF
size: NA; V: TRBV7-9; D: NA; J: TRBJ2-3; DNA: TGTGCCAGCAGCCCCGGACAGCAAACAGATACGCAGTATTTT; CDR3: CASSPGQQTDTQYF
size: NA; V: TRBV6-1; D: TRBD1; J: TRBJ1-2; DNA: TGTGCCAGCAGCCCGACAGGGATTCTCTATGGCTACACCTTC; CDR3: CASSPTGILYGYTF
size: once; V: TRBV2; D: NA; J: TRBJ2-2; DNA: TGTGCCAGCAGCCCCAGGGTTACGAACACCGGGGAGCTGTTTTTT; CDR3: CASSPRVTNTGELFF
size: NA; V: TRBV9; D: NA; J: TRBJ2-6; DNA: TGTGCCAGCAGCGTAGGGCTTTCTAGGGGGGCCAACGTCCTGACTTTC; CDR3: CASSVGLSRGANVLTF
size: NA; V: TRBV19; D: NA; J: TRBJ2-1; DNA: TGTGCCAGTAGTAATACTAGACTAGATATTGGTGAGCAGTTCTTC; CDR3: CASSNTRLDIGEQFF
size: NA; V: TRBV7-7; D: TRBD2; J: TRBJ2-5; DNA: TGTGCCAGCAGCTTACACGGGACTAGCGAACAAGAGACCCAGTACTTC; CDR3: CASSLHGTSEQETQYF
size: NA; V: TRBV15; D: TRBD1; J: TRBJ2-7; DNA: TGTGCCACCAGCGTGGACAGGGGCTACGAGCAGTACTTC; CDR3: CATSVDRGYEQYF
size: NA; V: TRBV30; D: NA; J: TRBJ1-1; DNA: TGTGCCTTTCGATCGGGAACCTGGAACACTGAAGCTTTCTTT; CDR3: CAFRSGTWNTEAFF
size: few; V: TRBV9; D: TRBD1; J: TRBJ1-4; DNA: TGTGCCAGCAGCGTAGGTTCAGGGGGAAAGGAAAAACTGTTTTTT; CDR3: CASSVGSGGKEKLFF
size: NA; V: TRBV27; D: NA; J: TRBJ2-1; DNA: TGTGCCAGCAGTTTAGGTATTAGCGTACCCTACAATGAGCAGTTCTTC; CDR3: CASSLGISVPYNEQFF
size: NA; V: TRBV7-2; D: NA; J: TRBJ2-5; DNA: TGTGCCAGCAGCCCCCGGACAGTCCAAGAGACCCAGTACTTC; CDR3: CASSPRTVQETQYF
size: NA; V: TRBV5-4; D: NA; J: TRBJ2-1; DNA: TGTGCCAGCAGCTTGGGCCGGGGCGACCTCCAGGGGTACTACAATGAGCAGTTCTTC; CDR3: CASSLGRGDLQGYYNEQFF
size: once; V: TRBV5-1; D: NA; J: TRBJ2-3; DNA: TGCGCCAGCAGCTTGGCTGGGGGCTACACAGATACGCAGTATTTT; CDR3: CASSLAGGYTDTQYF
size: NA; V: TRBV18; D: TRBD1; J: TRBJ2-1; DNA: TGTGCCAGCTCACCCAGAATAACGACAGGGGAGAATGAGCAGTTCTTC; CDR3: CASSPRITTGENEQFF
size: few; V: TRBV5-1; D: NA; J: TRBJ2-3; DNA: TGCGCCAGCATGGAAACGGGAGGCACAGATACGCAGTATTTT; CDR3: CASMETGGTDTQYF
size: few; V: TRBV30; D: NA; J: TRBJ2-5; DNA: TGTGCCTGGAGTGTACCCCCTAGGCGGGAGACCCAGTACTTC; CDR3: CAWSVPPRRETQYF
size: few; V: TRBV6-4; D: TRBD1; J: TRBJ1-6; DNA: TGTGCCAGCAGAGAAGGACAGGGGACACCCCTCCACTTT; CDR3: CASREGQGTPLHF
size: NA; V: TRBV6-5; D: TRBD1; J: TRBJ1-2; DNA: TGTGCCAGCAGTTCCTCGACAGGGACGGGGGGCTACACCTTC; CDR3: CASSSSTGTGGYTF
size: NA; V: TRBV7-9; D: NA; J: TRBJ2-2; DNA: TGTGCCAGCACCACCCCGGGGGGCGGGACCGAAAACACCGGGGAGCTGTTTTTT; CDR3: CASTTPGGGTENTGELFF
size: once; V: TRBV7-9; D: TRBD1; J: TRBJ2-3; DNA: TGTGCCAGCAGCTGGGGACAGGGGGCCTTAACAGATACGCAGTATTTT; CDR3: CASSWGQGALTDTQYF
size: NA; V: TRBV30; D: TRBD2; J: TRBJ2-1; DNA: TGTGCCTGGAGTTCGAAACTAGCGGGGGTCAATGAGCAGTTCTTC; CDR3: CAWSSKLAGVNEQFF